The 5 T cell receptor beta chains given below trace back to one sample, sequenced in a study of Graves' ophthalmopathy and Graves' hyperthyroidism. TCR beta CDR3 regions were amplified from RNA transcripts. The library came from an HTBI-primed first-round RT-PCR and a second-round multiplex PCR. Via MiXCR, TCRdb re-called the multiplex PCR reads, giving one row per CDR3 protein. The repertoire includes about 740,000 distinct CDR3 sequences, 35% to 50% of them detected once, and 40% to 55% sits in the top ten. The sample consisted of peripheral blood. These receptors came from an adult man with Graves' ophthalmopathy.

V usage is TRBV19 and J usage is TRBJ2-7; D remains unclear. Germline CDR1 and CDR2: LNHDA and SQIVND (reference sequence). The V gene lost 3 bases and the J gene lost 7 bases, with 13 bases spanning the gap. The CDR3 contains 13 residues. The CDR3 bases are TGTGCCAGTAGTATCGGGCCCGCCAGGGAGCAGTACTTC. As protein: CASSIGPAREQYF.

As concerns this clonotype: A read error may explain this, as a much larger clone is one base away. The conserved final phenylalanine or tryptophan is absent from the CDR3, which likely points to a read error. The chain links TRBV20-1 to TRBJ2-7, with 9 bases aligning to TRBD2. CDR1 DFQATT and CDR2 SNEGSKA come from the germline V gene (reference sequence). The CDR3 is 15 amino acids. V was pared by 1 base and J by 5 bases, with 9 bases of the junction left unmatched. The DNA for the CDR3 is TGCAGTGCTAGAGTAGCGGGAGCTAAGAGCAACGAGCAGTACTGC. Translation gives CSARVAGAKSNEQYC.

In this sample, this clonotype turned up many times. The V and J genes are TRBV5-1 and TRBJ1-4; D possibly corresponds to TRBD1 (5 bases). CDR1 and CDR2 (germline): SGHRS, YFSETQ. The CDR3 runs to 15 residues. V dropped 1 base and J dropped 8 bases, with 15 bases sitting between them. This chain's CDR3 is CASSLQNRPEEKLFF. CDR3 DNA: TGCGCCAGCAGCTTGCAAAACAGGCCGGAGGAAAAACTGTTTTTT. Full variable domain (rest looked up from reference TRBV5-1 and TRBJ1-4): KAGVTQTPRYLIKTRGQQVTLSCSPISGHRSVSWYQQTPGQGLQFLFEYFSETQRNKGNFPGRFSGRQFSNSRSEMNVSTLELGDSALYLCASSLQNRPEEKLFFGSGTQLSVL.

The chain has TRBV10-3 and TRBJ2-5; D unclear. CDR3 length: 13 amino acids. The V gene lost 3 bases and the J gene lost 3 bases, with 8 bases spanning the gap. Germline CDR1 and CDR2: ENHRY and SYGVKD. The CDR3 sequence: CAISENREETQYF. CDR3 DNA sequence: TGTGCCATCAGTGAAAACAGAGAAGAGACCCAGTACTTC.

This clonotype was observed a handful of times. This chain links TRBV7-9 with TRBJ2-7; D may be TRBD2 (5 bases). The V gene's germline CDR1 is SEHNR and CDR2 FQNEAQ (reference sequence). V was pared by 5 bases and J by 6 bases, with 14 bases between. This CDR3 comprises 13 residues. CDR3 residues: CASSLSPGVEQYF. Written as DNA, the CDR3 is TGTGCCAGCAGCCTAAGTCCCGGGGTCGAGCAGTACTTC.